The source of this T cell receptor beta chain is a study of blood T cell repertoires in COVID-19 (dated by TCRdb to about 2020). Context from the whole study: Samples covering the acute and convalescent phases of COVID-19 were provided by collaborators in the United States, Italy and Spain. The prospective study material was composed of cDNA or gDNA derived from T cells, B-cell-depleted T cells, or PBMCs. The dataset comprised deeply sampled blood TCRbeta repertoires from subjects exposed to, actively infected with, or recovered from COVID-19. The repertoires were released in a freely available public database meant as a resource for research on the immune response to SARS-CoV-2. The samples were drawn from two sources: the first 160 participants of the ongoing ImmuneRACE study, and 1,200 or so subjects contributed by 6 global collaborators. Sample metadata almost always included a de-identified subject ID, COVID-19 status, age in years and sex. Where available, HLA class I and class II types were taken from metadata supplied by the sample provider and were not determined by assay-based typing.

One collaborating source in Seattle enrolled patients while the patients were actively infected and followed the patients over time throughout the course of disease. Collaborating institutions collected whole blood in K2EDTA tubes following their own protocols. For TCRbeta analysis, collaborators shipped samples as frozen whole blood, isolated PBMCs, or DNA extracted from either of those sample types. The germline V gene provides CDR1 SGHDT and CDR2 YYEEEE. Including the terminal cysteine and phenylalanine, the CDR3 comprises 13 residues. The read is trimmed to its CDR3 DNA, 39 bases read in frame from base 1. This clone has only one observation. Its antigen is unknown. One end of the junction fails to match germline, which may point to a read error. Results and caveats for the whole study, not just this receptor: The amount of clinical and demographic metadata varied by source and participant and was provided uncurated.

TCRbeta CDR3 regions were amplified from genomic DNA using the immunoSEQ Assay, a bias-controlled multiplex PCR. The study's own analysis went as follows. The number of nucleated cells in each sample was estimated by amplification of reference gene primers within the assay. To quantify the absolute abundance of each unique TCRbeta CDR3 rearrangement, sequence reads were collapsed and filtered. For each sample, productive Simpson clonality was calculated as the square root of Simpson's diversity index over productive rearrangements. TCRdb retrieved this table from immuneACCESS and kept in-frame rearrangements only. Not all clones are present; in checked studies, unresolved V genes account for under half, and no reason is known for the remainder. The V and J calls and clone size come from that table; D and trimming were worked out from the DNA. For this sample the table gives tens of thousands of clones, of which roughly 90% were detected only once. Around 6% of the sample belongs to the ten largest clones.

The sample comprised peripheral blood. This receptor chain uses TRBV5-6 and TRBJ2-5, with no confidently assigned D gene. The source is a man older than 75 with COVID-19, enrolled during active disease. CDR3 region: CASSSQAQETRYF. The DNA sequence reads TGTGCCAGCAGCTCTCAGGCCCAAGAGACCCGGTACTTC.